What follows describes a single T cell receptor beta chain. The data derive from a study of blood T cell repertoires in COVID-19. Some clones are missing from TCRdb's copy, which holds only in-frame ones; the method was immunoSEQ multiplex PCR. Altogether 200,000 to 250,000 clones are present, 85% to 90% being singletons, with the ten largest covering less than 4.5%. V shed 5 bases and J shed 7 bases, with 11 bases lying between them. The CDR3 covers 12 residues. Germline assignment: CDR1 MNHEY and CDR2 SVGAGI. The chain is built from TRBV6-5 and TRBJ1-1, with TRBD1 as a possible D gene (5 bases). The TCR sequence derives from a man aged 50 to 59 with acute or convalescent COVID-19. Sequenced material: peripheral blood. CDR3 residues: CASSPQGYEAFF. CDR3 coding DNA: TGTGCCAGCAGTCCCCAGGGTTATGAAGCTTTCTTT.